Following are 6 T cell receptor beta chains from one sample sequenced in a study of blood T cell repertoires in COVID-19. The protocol was immunoSEQ multiplex PCR, while the TCRdb copy is restricted to in-frame clones and leaves out a portion. The sample includes approximately 270,000 clones, approximately 83% of them seen just once. The material sequenced was PBMCs or T cells enriched from blood (not recorded which). The receptors were sampled from a woman aged 30 to 39 who had recovered from COVID-19.

V is TRBV30 and J is TRBJ2-7; D might be TRBD1 (6 bases). Trimming left V 0 bases short and J 6 bases short, with 15 bases between. The germline gives CDR1 GTSNPN, CDR2 SVGIG (reference sequence). The CDR3 is made up of 14 amino acids. CDR3 bases: TGTGCCTGGAGTGTAGGGGCAGGGGATGGCGAGCAGTACTTC. Its translation: CAWSVGAGDGEQYF. Looking up the rest from reference TRBV30 and TRBJ2-7 gives the full variable domain: SQTIHQWPATLVQPVGSPLSLECTVEGTSNPNLYWYRQAAGRGLQLLFYSVGIGQISSEVPQNLSASRPQDRQFILSSKKLLLSDSGFYLCAWSVGAGDGEQYFGPGTRLTVT.

The chain recombines TRBV6-1 with TRBJ1-1; D gene unclear. The CDR3 is 15 residues long. The germline V and J ends were trimmed by 0 bases and 2 bases, with 10 bases remaining between them. Germline V gene lookup returns CDR1 MNHNS and CDR2 SASEGT. The CDR3 loop is CASSEAWSLNTEAFF. The CDR3 DNA is TGTGCCAGCAGTGAAGCGTGGAGTCTTAACACTGAAGCTTTCTTT.

This chain uses TRBV7-9 with TRBJ2-5; a possible D gene is TRBD2 (6 bases). With 5 bases removed from V and 5 bases from J, the gap between germline ends came to 21 bases. This CDR3 spans 16 amino acids. Germline lookup yields CDR1 SEHNR and CDR2 FQNEAQ (reference sequence). The chain's CDR3 is CASSLGGMGVGETQYF. Written as DNA, the CDR3 is TGTGCCAGCAGCCTCGGCGGGATGGGGGTTGGTGAGACCCAGTACTTC.

V is TRBV6-1 and J is TRBJ1-5, with TRBD1 identical over 8 bases. The V gene end was trimmed by 2 bases and the J gene end by 7 bases; junction bases not matched to a gene: 7. This CDR3 has 15 residues. CDR1 and CDR2 from the germline V gene are MNHNS and SASEGT. CDR3 amino acids: CASSEKRTGRQPQHF. In nucleotides, the CDR3 is TGTGCCAGCAGTGAAAAAAGGACAGGGCGGCAGCCCCAGCATTTT.

The chain combines TRBV3-1 (or the pseudogene TRBV3-2) with TRBJ2-1; D might be TRBD1 (5 bases). Trimming took off 5 bases at V and 14 bases at J, with 19 bases between the two ends. The CDR3 has 13 amino acids. Germline V gene lookup returns CDR1 LGHDT and CDR2 YNNKEL (reference sequence). CDR3 nucleotides: TGTGCCAGCAGCTTCAGGGCCTCTATTAGGGAGTTCTTC. Translation gives CASSFRASIREFF.

The genes are TRBV4-1 and TRBJ2-1, with 11 bases identical to TRBD2. Germline V gene data show CDR1 as MGHRA and CDR2 as YSYEKL. The length of the CDR3 is 16 residues. The ends lost 1 base at V and 5 bases at J; junction bases unmatched: 4. For the CDR3, the DNA is TGCGCCAGCAGCCAAGGTGAACTAGCGGGAGACAATGAGCAGTTCTTC. Protein: CASSQGELAGDNEQFF.